Listed here are 8 T cell receptor beta chains from one sample, sequenced in a study of CD8 T cells in ankylosing spondylitis. TCRdb fed the 5' RACE reads into MiXCR, producing one record per CDR3 protein. This table has just under 550,000 distinct CDR3 sequences, approximately 12% appearing once. The antigens for these receptors are not known. Study-wide points: A TCR beta motif made of fewer than ten highly homologous variants seemed typical of ankylosing spondylitis blood.

The sequencing sample was made of blood, either unsorted or a sorted T cell fraction (not recorded which). Receptors were obtained from a male donor with ankylosing spondylitis.

The chain is built from TRBV3-1 and TRBJ1-1; tentative D call: TRBD1 (6 bases). The CDR3 loop spans 18 amino acids. Germline-derived CDR1 and CDR2 are LGHDT and YNNKEL (reference sequence). Trimming left V 10 bases short and J 2 bases short, with 29 bases between. Here the CDR3 DNA reads TGTGCCATCAGAACACCCGGACAGCCGAGAAATAGAAACACTGAAGCTTTCTTT. It codes for CAIRTPGQPRNRNTEAFF.

Many counts were recorded for this clonotype. CDR3 amino acids: CSGGTGAIYNEQFF. CDR3 in DNA: TGCAGTGGAGGGACAGGGGCGATATACAATGAGCAGTTCTTC. The V and J genes are TRBV20-1 and TRBJ2-1; TRBD1 aligns across 10 bases. CDR1 is DFQATT and CDR2 is SNEGSKA in the germline V gene (reference sequence). This CDR3 region has 14 residues. V shed 7 bases and J 4 bases; nucleotides not matched to a gene: 7.

CDR3 protein: CAIRATDSYNEQFF. In DNA, the CDR3 is TGTGCCATCAGGGCGACAGACTCCTACAATGAGCAGTTCTTC. V is TRBV10-3 and J is TRBJ2-1; weak D call: TRBD1 (5 bases). Germline V CDR1 and CDR2: ENHRY, SYGVKD. V was shortened by 6 bases and J by 0 bases, with 9 bases between the two germline ends. This CDR3 is built from 14 residues.

This clonotype appeared a few times. For the CDR3, the DNA is TGCAGTGCTAGTGGAGGGGGGACCGGGGAGCTGTTTTTT. It translates to CSASGGGTGELFF. The chain has TRBV20-1 and TRBJ2-2; D tentatively reads TRBD1 or TRBD2 (6 bases each). The CDR3 is 13 residues long. V gave up 3 bases and J gave up 5 bases, with 10 bases separating them. Germline CDR1 is DFQATT and CDR2 is SNEGSKA (reference sequence).

This clonotype was counted only a few times. This chain links TRBV29-1 with TRBJ2-2; 9 bases agree with TRBD1. The CDR3 has 16 amino acids. Per germline, CDR1 SQVTM and CDR2 ANQGSEA. The V and J ends lost 0 bases and 5 bases, in that order; junction bases with no gene match: 7. CDR3 coding DNA: TGCAGCGTTGAAGAGCGCGGGACAGGGCGAACCGGGGAGCTGTTTTTT. It yields the protein CSVEERGTGRTGELFF.

This clonotype turned up a few times. V and J are TRBV3-1 and TRBJ2-7, with D hard to call. With 1 base removed from V and 0 bases from J, the gap between germline ends came to 7 bases. The CDR3 totals 14 residues. Germline assignment: CDR1 LGHDT and CDR2 YNNKEL (reference sequence). CDR3: CASSQGPTSYEQYF. CDR3 DNA sequence: TGTGCCAGCAGCCAAGGCCCGACCTCCTACGAGCAGTACTTC.

This clonotype was detected ten times or more. This chain links TRBV3-1 with TRBJ2-3, with D tentatively TRBD1 or TRBD2 (5 bases each). Trimming took off 4 bases at V and 0 bases at J, with 8 bases between the two ends. CDR1 and CDR2 from the germline V gene are LGHDT and YNNKEL (reference sequence). The CDR3 totals 14 residues. The DNA for the CDR3 is TGTGCCAGCAGCCCTGAGGGGAGCACAGATACGCAGTATTTT. As protein: CASSPEGSTDTQYF.

V usage is TRBV29-1 and J usage is TRBJ1-1; no definite D call. CDR1 is SQVTM, CDR2 ANQGSEA, per germline. V was shortened by 8 bases and J by 6 bases, with 16 bases between the two germline ends. The CDR3 runs to 12 residues. CDR3 region: CSSSRVAPEAFF. As DNA, the CDR3 is TGCAGCTCGTCCCGGGTAGCGCCTGAAGCTTTCTTT.